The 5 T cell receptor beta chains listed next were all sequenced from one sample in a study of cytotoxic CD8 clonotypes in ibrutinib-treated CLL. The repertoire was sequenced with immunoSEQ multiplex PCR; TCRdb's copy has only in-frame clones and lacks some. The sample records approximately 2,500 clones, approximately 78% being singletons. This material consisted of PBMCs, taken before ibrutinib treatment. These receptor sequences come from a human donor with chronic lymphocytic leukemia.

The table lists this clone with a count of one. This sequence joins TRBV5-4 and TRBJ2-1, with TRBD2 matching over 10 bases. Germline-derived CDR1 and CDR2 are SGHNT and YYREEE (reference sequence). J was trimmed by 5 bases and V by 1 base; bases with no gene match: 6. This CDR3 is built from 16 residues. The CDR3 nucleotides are TGTGCCAGCAGCTTGAGCGGGGGGGCTCTCCACAATGAGCAGTTCTTC. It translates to CASSLSGGALHNEQFF.

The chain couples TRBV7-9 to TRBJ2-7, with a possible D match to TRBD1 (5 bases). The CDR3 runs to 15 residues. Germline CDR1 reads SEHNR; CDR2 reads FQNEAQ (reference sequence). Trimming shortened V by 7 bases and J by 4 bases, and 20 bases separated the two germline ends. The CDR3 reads CASTQSGRGGYEQYF. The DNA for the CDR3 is TGTGCCAGCACCCAGTCAGGTAGGGGTGGTTACGAGCAGTACTTC.

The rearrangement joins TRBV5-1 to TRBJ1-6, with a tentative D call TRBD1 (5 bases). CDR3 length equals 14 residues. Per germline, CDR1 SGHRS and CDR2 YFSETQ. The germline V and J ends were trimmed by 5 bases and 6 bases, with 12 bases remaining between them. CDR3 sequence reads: CASSLQQGNSPLHF. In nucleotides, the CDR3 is TGCGCCAGCAGTCTGCAGCAGGGTAATTCACCCCTCCACTTT. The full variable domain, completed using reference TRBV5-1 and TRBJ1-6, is KAGVTQTPRYLIKTRGQQVTLSCSPISGHRSVSWYQQTPGQGLQFLFEYFSETQRNKGNFPGRFSGRQFSNSRSEMNVSTLELGDSALYLCASSLQQGNSPLHFGNGTRLTVT.

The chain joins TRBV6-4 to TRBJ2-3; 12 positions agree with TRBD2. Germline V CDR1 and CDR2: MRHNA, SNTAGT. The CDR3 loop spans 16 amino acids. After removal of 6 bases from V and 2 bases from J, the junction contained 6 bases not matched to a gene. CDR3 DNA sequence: TGTGCCAGCAGCCCCACTAGCGGGGGGCCCACAGATACGCAGTATTTT. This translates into CASSPTSGGPTDTQYF.

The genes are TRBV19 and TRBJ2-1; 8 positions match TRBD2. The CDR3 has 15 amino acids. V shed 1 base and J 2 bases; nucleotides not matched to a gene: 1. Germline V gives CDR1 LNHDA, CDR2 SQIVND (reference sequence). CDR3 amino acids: CASSIAGGPYNEQFF. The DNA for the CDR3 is TGTGCCAGTAGTATAGCGGGGGGGCCCTACAATGAGCAGTTCTTC. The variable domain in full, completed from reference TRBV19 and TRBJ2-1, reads DGGITQSPKYLFRKEGQNVTLSCEQNLNHDAMYWYRQDPGQGLRLIYYSQIVNDFQKGDIAEGYSVSREKKESFPLTVTSAQKNPTAFYLCASSIAGGPYNEQFFGPGTRLTVL.